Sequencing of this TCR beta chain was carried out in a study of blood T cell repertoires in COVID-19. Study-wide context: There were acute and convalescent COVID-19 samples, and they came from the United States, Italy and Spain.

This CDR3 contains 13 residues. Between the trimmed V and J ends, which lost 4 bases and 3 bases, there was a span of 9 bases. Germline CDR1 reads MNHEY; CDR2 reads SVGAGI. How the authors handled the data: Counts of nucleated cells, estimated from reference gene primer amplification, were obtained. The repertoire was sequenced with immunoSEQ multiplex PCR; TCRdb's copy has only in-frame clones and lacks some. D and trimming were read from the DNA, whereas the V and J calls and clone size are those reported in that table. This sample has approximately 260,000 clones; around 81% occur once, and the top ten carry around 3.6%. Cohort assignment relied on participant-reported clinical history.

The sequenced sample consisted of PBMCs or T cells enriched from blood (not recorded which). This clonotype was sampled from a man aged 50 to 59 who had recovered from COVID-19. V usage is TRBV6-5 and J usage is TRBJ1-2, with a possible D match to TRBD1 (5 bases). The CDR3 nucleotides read TGTGCCAGCAGTTCCCAGGGCGACTATGGCTACACCTTC. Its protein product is CASSSQGDYGYTF.